This T cell receptor beta chain emerged from a study of T-cell memory formation after mild COVID-19. The wider study: For the most part, TCR clusters were specific to one donor. Study observations and caveats: Contracting clones from day 15 to 85 had balanced CD4/CD8; later expanders favoured CD4+. Contracting clones localized mainly to CM and EM when CD4+ and mainly to EMRA when CD8+.

A single record per CDR3 protein comes from TCRdb applying MiXCR to the 5' RACE reads. Altogether 120,000 to 150,000 distinct CDR3 sequences are present, 11% to 15% being singletons, with the ten largest covering about 26%. A note on this clonotype: Its specificity is not known.

Deletions cut 0 bases from V and 3 bases from J, with 12 bases between. This CDR3 region has 15 residues. The germline CDR1 and CDR2 sequences are LNHNV and YYDKDF (reference sequence). Sequenced input: PBMCs or a T cell subset sorted from them (not recorded which). The receptor's source is an adult woman who had mild COVID-19 (a few samples of this study predate the infection). Cell type and time point are not known. The V gene is TRBV15, the J gene TRBJ2-7; a possible D gene is TRBD2 (6 bases). The CDR3, as DNA: TGTGCCACCAGCAGAGATGGACTACGTGACTACGAGCAGTACTTC. It encodes CATSRDGLRDYEQYF.